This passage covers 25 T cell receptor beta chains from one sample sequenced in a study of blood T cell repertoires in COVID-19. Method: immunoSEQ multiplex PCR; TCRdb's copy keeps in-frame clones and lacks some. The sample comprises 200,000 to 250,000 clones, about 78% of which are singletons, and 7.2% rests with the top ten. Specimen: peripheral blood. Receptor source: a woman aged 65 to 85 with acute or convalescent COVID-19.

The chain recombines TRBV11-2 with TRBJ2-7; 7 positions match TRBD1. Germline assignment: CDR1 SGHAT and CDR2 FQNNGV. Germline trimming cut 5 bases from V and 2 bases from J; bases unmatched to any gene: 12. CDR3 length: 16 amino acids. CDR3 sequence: CASSPRTGDYTYEQYF. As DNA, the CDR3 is TGTGCCAGCAGCCCCCGGACAGGAGACTATACCTACGAGCAGTACTTC.

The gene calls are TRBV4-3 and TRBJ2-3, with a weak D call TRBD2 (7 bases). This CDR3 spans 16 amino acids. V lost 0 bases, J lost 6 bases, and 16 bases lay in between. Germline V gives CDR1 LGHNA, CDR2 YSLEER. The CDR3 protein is CASSQDWGGLPDTQYF. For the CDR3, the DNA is TGCGCCAGCAGCCAAGATTGGGGGGGGCTCCCGGATACGCAGTATTTT.

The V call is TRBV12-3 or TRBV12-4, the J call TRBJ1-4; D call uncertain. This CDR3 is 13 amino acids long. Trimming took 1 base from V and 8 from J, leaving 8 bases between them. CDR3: CASSLVTQEKLFF. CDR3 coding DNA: TGTGCCAGCAGTTTAGTTACACAAGAAAAACTGTTTTTT.

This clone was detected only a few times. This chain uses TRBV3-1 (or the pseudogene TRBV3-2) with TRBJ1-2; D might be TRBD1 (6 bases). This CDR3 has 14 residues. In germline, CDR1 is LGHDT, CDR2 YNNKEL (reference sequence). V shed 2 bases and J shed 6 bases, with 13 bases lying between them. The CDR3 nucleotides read TGTGCCAGCAGCCAATCCACAGGGAGCAATGGCTACACCTTC. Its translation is CASSQSTGSNGYTF.

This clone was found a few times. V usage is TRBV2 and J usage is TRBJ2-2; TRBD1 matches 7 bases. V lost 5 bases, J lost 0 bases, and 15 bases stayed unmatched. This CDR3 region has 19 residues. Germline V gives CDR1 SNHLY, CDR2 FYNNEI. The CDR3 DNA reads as TGTGCCAGCAGTTTTGATCTCGACAGGGCGAATTCGAACACCGGGGAGCTGTTTTTT. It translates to CASSFDLDRANSNTGELFF.

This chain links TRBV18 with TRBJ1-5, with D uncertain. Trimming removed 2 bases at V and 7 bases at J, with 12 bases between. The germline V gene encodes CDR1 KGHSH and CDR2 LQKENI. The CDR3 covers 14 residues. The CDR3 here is CASSPAETSQPQHF. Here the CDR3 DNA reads TGTGCCAGCTCACCAGCAGAGACATCCCAGCCCCAGCATTTT.

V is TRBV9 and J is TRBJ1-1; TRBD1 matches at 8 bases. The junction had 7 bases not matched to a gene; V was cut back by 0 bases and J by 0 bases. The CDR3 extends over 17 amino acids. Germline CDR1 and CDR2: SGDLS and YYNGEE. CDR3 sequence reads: CASSVVQGALMNTEAFF. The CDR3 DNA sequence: TGTGCCAGCAGCGTAGTTCAGGGGGCCCTTATGAACACTGAAGCTTTCTTT.

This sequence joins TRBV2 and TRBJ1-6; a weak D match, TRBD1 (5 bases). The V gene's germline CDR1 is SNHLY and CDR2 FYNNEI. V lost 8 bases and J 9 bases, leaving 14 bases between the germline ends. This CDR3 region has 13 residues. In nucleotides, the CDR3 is TGTGCCAGCCTTGGGGGGAATAGTTCACCCCTCCACTTT. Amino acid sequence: CASLGGNSSPLHF. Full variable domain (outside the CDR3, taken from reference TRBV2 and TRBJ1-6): EPEVTQTPSHQVTQMGQEVILRCVPISNHLYFYWYRQILGQKVEFLVSFYNNEISEKSEIFDDQFSVERPDGSNFTLKIRSTKLEDSAMYFCASLGGNSSPLHFGNGTRLTVT.

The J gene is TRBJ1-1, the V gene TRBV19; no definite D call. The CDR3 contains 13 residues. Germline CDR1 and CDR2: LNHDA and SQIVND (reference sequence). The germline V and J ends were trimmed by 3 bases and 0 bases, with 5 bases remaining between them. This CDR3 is CASSIVLNTEAFF. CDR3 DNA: TGTGCCAGTAGTATTGTATTGAACACTGAAGCTTTCTTT. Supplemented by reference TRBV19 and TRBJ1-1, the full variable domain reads DGGITQSPKYLFRKEGQNVTLSCEQNLNHDAMYWYRQDPGQGLRLIYYSQIVNDFQKGDIAEGYSVSREKKESFPLTVTSAQKNPTAFYLCASSIVLNTEAFFGQGTRLTVV.

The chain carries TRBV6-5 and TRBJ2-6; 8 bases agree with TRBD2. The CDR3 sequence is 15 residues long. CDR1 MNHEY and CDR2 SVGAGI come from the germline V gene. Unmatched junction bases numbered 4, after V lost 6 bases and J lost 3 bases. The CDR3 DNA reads TGTGCCAGCAGGACGGGGGGGCTTGGGGCCAACGTCCTGACTTTC. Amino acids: CASRTGGLGANVLTF.

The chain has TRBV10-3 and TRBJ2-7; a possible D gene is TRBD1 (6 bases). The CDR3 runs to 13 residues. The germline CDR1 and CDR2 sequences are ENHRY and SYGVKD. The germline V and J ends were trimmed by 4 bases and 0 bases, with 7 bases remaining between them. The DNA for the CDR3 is TGTGCCATCAGTGTGGACAGCTCCTACGAGCAGTACGTC. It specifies CAISVDSSYEQYV.

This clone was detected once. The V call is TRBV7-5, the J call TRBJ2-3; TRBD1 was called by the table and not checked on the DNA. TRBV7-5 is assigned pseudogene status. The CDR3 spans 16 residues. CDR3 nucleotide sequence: TGTGTCAGGACTCCGCACGAAAGGGGTGCCACAGATACGCAGTATTTT. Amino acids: CVRTPHERGATDTQYF.

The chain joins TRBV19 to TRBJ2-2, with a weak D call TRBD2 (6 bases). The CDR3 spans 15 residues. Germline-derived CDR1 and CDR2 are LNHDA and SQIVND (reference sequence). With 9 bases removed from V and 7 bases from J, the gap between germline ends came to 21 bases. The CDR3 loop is CASRGGARGDGELFF. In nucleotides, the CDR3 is TGTGCCAGCCGAGGAGGGGCGCGAGGGGACGGGGAGCTGTTTTTT.

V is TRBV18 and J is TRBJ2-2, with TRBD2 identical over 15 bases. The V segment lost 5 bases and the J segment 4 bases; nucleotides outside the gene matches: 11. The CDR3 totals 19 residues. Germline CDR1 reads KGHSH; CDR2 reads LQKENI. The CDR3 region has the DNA TGTGCCAGCTCAGTCCACGGACTAGCGGGGGGGCCAGTCACCGGGGAGCTGTTTTTT. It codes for CASSVHGLAGGPVTGELFF.

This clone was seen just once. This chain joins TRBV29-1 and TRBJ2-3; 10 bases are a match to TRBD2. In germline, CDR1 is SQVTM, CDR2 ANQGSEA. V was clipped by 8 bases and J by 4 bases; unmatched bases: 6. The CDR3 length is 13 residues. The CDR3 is CSTSGGAADTQYF. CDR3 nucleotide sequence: TGCAGCACCAGCGGGGGGGCTGCAGATACGCAGTATTTT.

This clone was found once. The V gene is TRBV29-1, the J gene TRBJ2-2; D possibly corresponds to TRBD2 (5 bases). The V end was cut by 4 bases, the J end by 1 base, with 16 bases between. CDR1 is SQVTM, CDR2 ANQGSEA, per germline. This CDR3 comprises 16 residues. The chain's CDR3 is CSVGTPGTRNTGELFF. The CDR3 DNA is TGCAGCGTTGGAACTCCGGGAACCCGGAACACCGGGGAGCTGTTTTTT.

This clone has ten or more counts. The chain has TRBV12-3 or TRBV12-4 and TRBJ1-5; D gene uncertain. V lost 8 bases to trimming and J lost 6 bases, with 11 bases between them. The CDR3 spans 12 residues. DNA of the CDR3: TGTGCCAGCTCTCTACTAGGTCAGCCCCAGCATTTT. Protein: CASSLLGQPQHF.

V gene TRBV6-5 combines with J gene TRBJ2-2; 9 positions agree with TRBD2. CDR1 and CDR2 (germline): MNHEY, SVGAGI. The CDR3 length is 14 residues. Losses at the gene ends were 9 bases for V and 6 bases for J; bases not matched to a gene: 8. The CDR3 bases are TGTGCCAGGCGGAGGCGGGGGGGACCCGGGGAGCTGTTTTTT. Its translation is CARRRRGGPGELFF.

As DNA, the CDR3 is TGTGCCAGCAGCTTTCAGTCAGGACAGGGGGAGACCCAGTACTTC. Amino acids: CASSFQSGQGETQYF. This rearrangement joins TRBV7-2 to TRBJ2-5, with 9 nucleotides matching TRBD1. The V and J ends lost 3 bases and 5 bases, in that order; junction bases with no gene match: 7. The CDR3 loop spans 15 amino acids. Germline lookup yields CDR1 SGHTA and CDR2 FQGNSA.

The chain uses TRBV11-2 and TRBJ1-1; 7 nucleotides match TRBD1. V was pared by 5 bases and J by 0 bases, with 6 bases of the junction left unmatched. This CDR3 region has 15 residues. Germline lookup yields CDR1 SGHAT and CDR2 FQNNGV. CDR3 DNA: TGTGCCAGCAGCCCATGGGACAGTTTGAACACTGAAGCTTTCTTT. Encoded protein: CASSPWDSLNTEAFF.

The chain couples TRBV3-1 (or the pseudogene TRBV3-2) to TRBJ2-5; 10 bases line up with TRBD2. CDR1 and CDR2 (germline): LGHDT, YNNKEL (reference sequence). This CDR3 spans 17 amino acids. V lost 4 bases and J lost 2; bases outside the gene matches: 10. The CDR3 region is CASSPLAGARVQETQYF. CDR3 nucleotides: TGTGCCAGCAGCCCGCTAGCGGGGGCGAGAGTACAAGAGACCCAGTACTTC.

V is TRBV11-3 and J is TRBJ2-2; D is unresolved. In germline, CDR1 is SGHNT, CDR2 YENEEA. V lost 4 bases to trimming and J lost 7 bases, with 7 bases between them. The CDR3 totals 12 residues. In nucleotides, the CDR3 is TGTGCCAGCAGCTCCCCCAGCGGGGAGCTGTTTTTT. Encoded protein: CASSSPSGELFF.

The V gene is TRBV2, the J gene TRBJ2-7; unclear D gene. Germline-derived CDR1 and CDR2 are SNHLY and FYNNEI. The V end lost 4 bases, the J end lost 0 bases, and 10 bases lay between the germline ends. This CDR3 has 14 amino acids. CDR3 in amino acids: CASSVARFSYEQYF. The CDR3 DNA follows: TGTGCCAGCAGTGTGGCGAGGTTCTCCTACGAGCAGTACTTC.

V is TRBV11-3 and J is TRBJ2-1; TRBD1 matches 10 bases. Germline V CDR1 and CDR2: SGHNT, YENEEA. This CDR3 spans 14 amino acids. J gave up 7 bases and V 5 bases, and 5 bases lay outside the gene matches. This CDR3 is CASSQDRGANEQFF. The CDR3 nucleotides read TGTGCCAGCAGCCAGGACAGGGGGGCGAATGAGCAGTTCTTC.

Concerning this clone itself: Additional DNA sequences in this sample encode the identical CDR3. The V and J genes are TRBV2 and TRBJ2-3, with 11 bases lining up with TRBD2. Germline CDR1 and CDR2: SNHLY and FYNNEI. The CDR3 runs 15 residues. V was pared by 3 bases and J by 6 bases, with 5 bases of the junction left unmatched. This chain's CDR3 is CASSEGSGGADTQYF. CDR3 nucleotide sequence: TGTGCCAGCAGTGAGGGTAGCGGGGGGGCTGATACGCAGTATTTT.